The subject of this entry is one T cell receptor beta chain. Antigen: not known. These data are taken from a study of read filtering for tumor transcriptome and immune sequencing. The library was built from roughly 400 ng RNA with molecular barcoded adaptors for alpha/delta and beta/gamma chains. MiXCR was run by TCRdb on the reads, yielding one entry per CDR3 protein. This sample yields approximately 93,000 distinct CDR3 sequences, of which 20% to 25% are seen a single time; roughly 11% belongs to the top ten. Study-level points and caveats: The CD138-negative fraction was mixed bone marrow immune cells, not pure T cells.

Sequenced material: a population of CD138-negative cells sorted from bone marrow. The source of this sequence is a donor aged 40 or over with multiple myeloma.

The CDR3 DNA is TGCAGCCTCCATCGGGGATCTGAAGCTTTCTTT. Translated, it gives CSLHRGSEAFF. The chain couples TRBV29-1 to TRBJ1-1; D uncertain. The germline CDR1 and CDR2 sequences are SQVTM and ANQGSEA. The CDR3 consists of 11 residues. Trimming stripped 8 bases from V and 6 bases from J, with 13 bases between. Complete variable domain (other parts from reference TRBV29-1 and TRBJ1-1): SAVISQKPSRDICQRGTSLTIQCQVDSQVTMMFWYRQQPGQSLTLIATANQGSEATYESGFVIDKFPISRPNLTFSTLTVSNMSPEDSSIYLCSLHRGSEAFFGQGTRLTVV.